A selection of T cell receptor beta chains follows, all from one sample in a study of CD8 T cells in Susac syndrome. TCRdb re-analysed the immunoSEQ multiplex PCR reads in MiXCR, keeping a single row per CDR3 protein. The sample contains more than 150,000 distinct CDR3 sequences, 95% of which appear only once. Material: CD8+ T cells from PBMCs. Every receptor here comes from a human donor with multiple sclerosis. Each CDR3 is given with its conserved first and last residue. The order of the fields is V gene, J gene, D gene, clone size, CDR3 DNA, CDR3 protein. The D gene is left open where the match is weak. Expanded clones get a size class; other rows say once, few or many, or leave the size out.

V gene: TRBV9
J gene: TRBJ2-1
D gene: TRBD2
clone size: -
CDR3 DNA: TGTGCCAGCAGCGTAGGGCCTAGGCGGGGGGCCCACAATGAGCAGTTCTTC
CDR3 protein: CASSVGPRRGAHNEQFF

V gene: TRBV6-5
J gene: TRBJ2-2
D gene: -
clone size: -
CDR3 DNA: TGTGCCAGCAGTTACGGAACTGGTTCCACCGGGGAGCTGTTTTTT
CDR3 protein: CASSYGTGSTGELFF

V gene: TRBV7-3
J gene: TRBJ2-1
D gene: -
clone size: -
CDR3 DNA: TGTGCCAGCAGCTCGTTCAGTCAGGCGAATGAGCAGTTCTTC
CDR3 protein: CASSSFSQANEQFF

V gene: TRBV11-2
J gene: TRBJ1-6
D gene: -
clone size: -
CDR3 DNA: TGTGCCAGCAGCTTGTGGTTCTTGGAGTCACCCCTCCACTTT
CDR3 protein: CASSLWFLESPLHF

V gene: TRBV13
J gene: TRBJ2-7
D gene: TRBD1
clone size: -
CDR3 DNA: TGTGCCAGCAGTCATACAAACCGGGACAGGGGACGCGAGCAGTACTTC
CDR3 protein: CASSHTNRDRGREQYF

V gene: TRBV7-9
J gene: TRBJ2-5
D gene: TRBD1
clone size: -
CDR3 DNA: TGTGCCAGCAGCTTAGACGGGACAGGGCCGTACCAAGAGACCCAGTACTTC
CDR3 protein: CASSLDGTGPYQETQYF

V gene: TRBV21-1
J gene: TRBJ2-1
D gene: -
clone size: -
CDR3 DNA: TGTGCCAGCAGCCCACAACAGAGAAGCTCCTACAATGAGCAGTTCTTC
CDR3 protein: CASSPQQRSSYNEQFF

V gene: TRBV14
J gene: TRBJ2-5
D gene: -
clone size: -
CDR3 DNA: TGTGCCAGCAGCCAGACGTCCGAGACCCAGTACTTC
CDR3 protein: CASSQTSETQYF

V gene: TRBV9
J gene: TRBJ2-1
D gene: TRBD2
clone size: -
CDR3 DNA: TGTGCCAGCAGCGTCAGCGGGGGGGTTTACAATGAGCAGTTCTTC
CDR3 protein: CASSVSGGVYNEQFF

V gene: TRBV7-9
J gene: TRBJ2-3
D gene: -
clone size: -
CDR3 DNA: TGTGCCAGCAGCCCCGGGGTCACAGATACGCAGTATTTT
CDR3 protein: CASSPGVTDTQYF

V gene: TRBV3-1
J gene: TRBJ2-1
D gene: TRBD2
clone size: -
CDR3 DNA: TGTGCCAGCAGCCAAGAGGGAGCGGGGGTGAACAATGAGCAGTTCTTC
CDR3 protein: CASSQEGAGVNNEQFF

V gene: TRBV19
J gene: TRBJ1-5
D gene: -
clone size: -
CDR3 DNA: TGTGCCAGTACCTGGGGGGTTGGCAATCAGCCCCAGCATTTT
CDR3 protein: CASTWGVGNQPQHF

V gene: TRBV6-5
J gene: TRBJ2-6
D gene: -
clone size: -
CDR3 DNA: TGTGCCAGCAGTTACTCGGACGGTAGCGGCCTGACTTTC
CDR3 protein: CASSYSDGSGLTF

V gene: TRBV7-9
J gene: TRBJ1-5
D gene: -
clone size: -
CDR3 DNA: TGTGCCAGCAGCTTAGGGGACGGTCAGCCCCAGCATTTT
CDR3 protein: CASSLGDGQPQHF

V gene: TRBV27
J gene: TRBJ1-5
D gene: -
clone size: -
CDR3 DNA: TGTGCCAGCAGTCCGACAGGTAGCAATCAGCCCCAGCATTTT
CDR3 protein: CASSPTGSNQPQHF

V gene: TRBV7-9
J gene: TRBJ2-3
D gene: -
clone size: -
CDR3 DNA: TGTGCCAGCATCGGGTTGGCCCTCACAGATACGCAGTATTTT
CDR3 protein: CASIGLALTDTQYF

V gene: TRBV9
J gene: TRBJ1-1
D gene: TRBD1
clone size: few
CDR3 DNA: TGTGCCAGCAGCGTGGGGACAGGCATGAACACTGAAGCTTTCTTT
CDR3 protein: CASSVGTGMNTEAFF

V gene: TRBV6-4
J gene: TRBJ2-1
D gene: -
clone size: -
CDR3 DNA: TGTGCCAGCAGTGACTCGGGCAATGAGCAGTTCTTC
CDR3 protein: CASSDSGNEQFF

V gene: TRBV7-9
J gene: TRBJ2-7
D gene: TRBD1
clone size: -
CDR3 DNA: TGTGCCAGCAGCTCAACCTCCGCAGGACAGGGGAAATACGAGCAGTACTTC
CDR3 protein: CASSSTSAGQGKYEQYF

V gene: TRBV7-9
J gene: TRBJ1-1
D gene: -
clone size: -
CDR3 DNA: TGTGCCAGCAGCCTAGTTACGAGCGGCCGGAACACTGAAGCTTTCTTT
CDR3 protein: CASSLVTSGRNTEAFF

V gene: TRBV19
J gene: TRBJ1-1
D gene: -
clone size: -
CDR3 DNA: TGTGCCAGTAGTTATATGGGGGCATCTGAAGCTTTCTTT
CDR3 protein: CASSYMGASEAFF

V gene: TRBV5-1
J gene: TRBJ2-3
D gene: TRBD1
clone size: -
CDR3 DNA: TGCGCCAGCAGGGAACGAGGGGGCCCCGCGGATACGCAGTATTTT
CDR3 protein: CASRERGGPADTQYF

V gene: TRBV12-3/TRBV12-4
J gene: TRBJ2-1
D gene: TRBD2
clone size: -
CDR3 DNA: TGTGCCAGCAGGCCGCTTAGCGGGGGGGTTAGCAATGAGCAGTTCTTC
CDR3 protein: CASRPLSGGVSNEQFF

V gene: TRBV6-5
J gene: TRBJ1-1
D gene: -
clone size: -
CDR3 DNA: TGTGCCAGCAGTTACATGAACACTGAAGCTTTCTTT
CDR3 protein: CASSYMNTEAFF

V gene: TRBV29-1
J gene: TRBJ1-5
D gene: TRBD1
clone size: once
CDR3 DNA: TGCAGGGGGTTCGGGACAGAGTATCAGCCCCAGCATTTT
CDR3 protein: CRGFGTEYQPQHF

V gene: TRBV12-3/TRBV12-4
J gene: TRBJ2-3
D gene: -
clone size: once
CDR3 DNA: TGTGCCAGCAGTTCGACGAGCGGCACAGATACGCAGTATTTT
CDR3 protein: CASSSTSGTDTQYF